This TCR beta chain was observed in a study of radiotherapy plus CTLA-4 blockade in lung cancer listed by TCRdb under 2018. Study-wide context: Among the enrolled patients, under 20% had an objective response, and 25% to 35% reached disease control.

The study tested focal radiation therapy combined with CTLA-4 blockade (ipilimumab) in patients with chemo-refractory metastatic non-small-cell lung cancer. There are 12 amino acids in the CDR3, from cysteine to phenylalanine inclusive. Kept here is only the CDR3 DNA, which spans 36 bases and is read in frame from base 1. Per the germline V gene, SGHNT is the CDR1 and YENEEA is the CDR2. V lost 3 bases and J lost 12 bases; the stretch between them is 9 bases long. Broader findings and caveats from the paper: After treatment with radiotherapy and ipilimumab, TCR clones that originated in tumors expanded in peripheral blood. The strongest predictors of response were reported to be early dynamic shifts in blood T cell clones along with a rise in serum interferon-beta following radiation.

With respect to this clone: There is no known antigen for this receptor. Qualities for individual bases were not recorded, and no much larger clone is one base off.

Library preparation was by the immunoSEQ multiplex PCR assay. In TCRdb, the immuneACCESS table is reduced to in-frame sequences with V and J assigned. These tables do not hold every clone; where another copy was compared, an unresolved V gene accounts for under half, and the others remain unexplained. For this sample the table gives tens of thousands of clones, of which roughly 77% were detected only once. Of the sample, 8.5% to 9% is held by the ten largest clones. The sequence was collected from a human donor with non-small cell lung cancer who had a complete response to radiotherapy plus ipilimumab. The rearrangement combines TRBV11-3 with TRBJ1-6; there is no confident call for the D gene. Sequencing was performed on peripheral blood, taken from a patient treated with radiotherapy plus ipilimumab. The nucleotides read TGTGCCAGCAGCTTCCCCGAGGGACCCCTCCACTTT. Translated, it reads CASSFPEGPLHF.